A selection of T cell receptor beta chains follows, all from one sample in a study of T cells in Graves' hyperthyroidism and ophthalmopathy. MiXCR, run by TCRdb on the multiplex PCR reads, gives a single entry per CDR3 protein. The sample holds around 350,000 distinct CDR3 sequences; roughly 19% are singletons and the top ten take about 3.7%. Sequenced material: blood. The receptor set was obtained from a woman younger than 30 with Graves' hyperthyroidism. The CDR3 runs from the conserved cysteine through the conserved F or W. Fields, in order: V gene, J gene, clone size, D gene, CDR3 protein, CDR3 DNA. A D gene is named only where the DNA matches it firmly. Not all rows give a size; the values are once, few, many and, for expanded clones, a class.

TRBV3-1	TRBJ1-2	many	.	CASSQGRFYGYTF	TGTGCCAGCAGCCAAGGACGGTTCTATGGCTACACCTTC
TRBV11-2	TRBJ1-1	.	.	CSSSLSLVSGKRVGTEAFF	TGTTCCAGCAGCTTATCTCTCGTCTCGGGGAAACGGGTAGGCACTGAAGCTTTCTTT
TRBV14	TRBJ1-1	many	.	CASSSQGMRGEAFF	TGTGCCAGCAGCTCGCAGGGGATGCGAGGTGAAGCTTTCTTT
TRBV6-1	TRBJ2-7	few	TRBD1	CASSRGQGSTLYEQYF	TGTGCCAGCAGTCGGGGACAGGGAAGTACTTTGTACGAGCAGTACTTC
TRBV20-1	TRBJ2-5	many	TRBD2	CSAPDSGGLTQYF	TGCAGTGCCCCGGATAGCGGGGGATTGACCCAGTACTTC
TRBV10-2	TRBJ2-2	.	.	CASVIERNGELFF	TGCGCCAGCGTTATAGAAAGAAACGGGGAGCTGTTTTTT
TRBV12-3/TRBV12-4	TRBJ1-3	many	TRBD1	CASSKGQGSLSGNTIYF	TGTGCCAGCAGTAAGGGACAGGGGTCTCTCTCTGGAAACACCATATATTTT
TRBV19	TRBJ2-2	few	.	CARRNTGELFF	TGTGCCAGGAGGAACACCGGGGAGCTGTTTTTT
TRBV4-2	TRBJ1-1	many	.	CASSQDGREDTEAFF	TGTGCCAGCAGCCAAGACGGACGGGAGGACACTGAAGCTTTCTTT
TRBV7-7	TRBJ2-5	many	TRBD1	CASSRNRGQETQYF	TGTGCTAGCAGCCGTAACAGGGGCCAAGAGACCCAGTACTTC
TRBV28	TRBJ1-1	many	.	CASSLGQSKAFF	TGTGCCAGCAGTTTGGGGCAGTCTAAAGCTTTCTTT
TRBV9	TRBJ2-3	many	TRBD2	CASSREGFGSGAQGRQYF	TGTGCCAGCAGTAGAGAAGGGTTCGGTAGCGGGGCCCAGGGTAGGCAGTATTTT
TRBV28	TRBJ2-7	many	.	CASSWEGATYEQYF	TGTGCCAGCAGTTGGGAAGGGGCCACCTACGAGCAGTACTTC
TRBV6-5	TRBJ2-6	many	.	CASSYDSGANVLTF	TGTGCCAGCAGTTATGACTCTGGGGCCAACGTCCTGACTTTC
TRBV19	TRBJ2-7	.	.	CASSDVSDSYEQYF	TGTGCCAGTAGTGATGTCTCGGATTCCTACGAGCAGTACTTC
TRBV14	TRBJ1-5	many	.	CASMRHEGRNQPQHF	TGTGCCAGCATGAGACACGAAGGACGTAATCAGCCCCAGCATTTT
TRBV6-1	TRBJ2-7	many	TRBD1	CASSEPPGQGRDEQYF	TGTGCCAGCAGTGAACCTCCGGGACAGGGGAGAGACGAGCAGTACTTC
TRBV7-8	TRBJ1-2	many	.	CASSPLAYEERGYTF	TGTGCCAGCAGCCCCCTCGCCTATGAAGAGAGGGGCTACACCTTC
TRBV11-1	TRBJ1-3	.	.	CASSHTGKTGNTIYF	TGTGCCAGCAGCCACACAGGGAAGACCGGAAACACCATATATTTT
TRBV6-5	TRBJ1-2	many	.	CASSYSAQIFYGYTF	TGTGCCAGCAGTTACTCGGCACAGATCTTCTATGGCTACACCTTC
TRBV4-2	TRBJ1-2	many	TRBD1	CASSAMDRASYGYTF	TGTGCCAGCAGCGCAATGGACAGGGCGAGCTATGGCTACACCTTC
TRBV4-1	TRBJ2-7	.	.	CASSQDRTVSSYEQYF	TGCGCCAGCAGCCAAGATCGGACAGTTAGCTCCTACGAGCAGTACTTC
TRBV30	TRBJ1-2	many	.	CAWSLLGASYGYTF	TGTGCCTGGAGTCTCCTGGGGGCTAGCTATGGCTACACCTTC
TRBV20-1	TRBJ2-7	many	.	CSAPRFYEQYF	TGCAGTGCTCCAAGATTCTACGAGCAGTACTTC
TRBV12-3/TRBV12-4	TRBJ2-7	many	.	CASSFQGTYEQYF	TGTGCCAGCAGTTTTCAGGGTACCTACGAGCAGTACTTC
TRBV5-1	TRBJ2-7	.	.	CASSQQSLRHEGDYEQYF	TGCGCCAGCAGCCAACAATCCCTAAGACACGAGGGGGATTACGAGCAGTACTTC
TRBV7-9	TRBJ2-5	few	.	CASSLALGGKTQYF	TGTGCCAGCAGCTTAGCCCTCGGGGGAAAGACCCAGTACTTC
TRBV5-4	TRBJ1-5	many	.	CASSLDGGSQPQHF	TGTGCCAGCAGCTTGGACGGGGGCTCTCAGCCCCAGCATTTT
TRBV11-2	TRBJ2-3	.	TRBD1	CASSPWTGPMGTQYF	TGTGCCAGCAGCCCCTGGACAGGCCCCATGGGTACGCAGTATTTT
TRBV30	TRBJ2-7	.	TRBD1	CAWRLDRGGYEQYF	TGTGCCTGGAGACTGGACAGGGGGGGCTACGAGCAGTACTTC
TRBV6-2/TRBV6-3	TRBJ1-5	.	.	CASAVMTGSLYSNQPQRF	TGTGCTAGCGCCGTGATGACAGGCTCCCTGTATAGCAATCAGCCCCAGCGTTTT
TRBV9	TRBJ1-5	many	TRBD1	CASSEDRDGQPQHF	TGTGCCAGCAGTGAAGACAGGGACGGTCAGCCCCAGCATTTT
TRBV15	TRBJ2-3	.	TRBD1	CATLGQGTERTDTQYF	TGTGCCACCTTGGGACAGGGGACGGAAAGGACAGATACGCAGTATTTT
TRBV6-2/TRBV6-3	TRBJ2-3	many	TRBD2	CASSSNLAGATDTQYF	TGTGCCAGCAGTTCCAATCTAGCGGGGGCCACAGATACGCAGTATTTT
TRBV6-1	TRBJ1-2	many	TRBD1	CASSPLIDRGFGGYTF	TGTGCCAGCAGTCCCCTGATCGACAGGGGGTTTGGTGGCTACACCTTC
TRBV30	TRBJ2-7	many	TRBD2	CAWSTPYGTRKRYEQYF	TGTGCCTGGAGTACTCCTTACGGGACTAGAAAACGCTACGAGCAGTACTTC
TRBV5-8	TRBJ2-2	many	.	CASSPEAGRTGELFF	TGTGCCAGCAGCCCGGAGGCGGGGAGGACCGGGGAGCTGTTTTTT
TRBV5-1	TRBJ1-2	many	TRBD1	CASSMDRDGYTF	TGCGCCAGCAGCATGGACAGGGATGGCTACACCTTC
TRBV5-1	TRBJ1-1	many	.	CASSYAGGAFF	TGCGCCAGCAGCTACGCAGGAGGTGCTTTCTTT
TRBV28	TRBJ1-1	many	.	CASPKVPWGLAQAFF	TGTGCCAGCCCCAAGGTCCCGTGGGGGTTGGCGCAAGCTTTCTTT
TRBV7-8	TRBJ1-1	many	.	CASSFRAHTEAFF	TGTGCCAGCAGCTTTCGGGCACACACTGAAGCTTTCTTT
TRBV7-8	TRBJ2-5	many	TRBD1	CASSGPGQPRETQYF	TGTGCCAGCAGCGGGCCGGGACAGCCTAGGGAGACCCAGTACTTC
TRBV19	TRBJ1-2	many	.	CARPRGIVDGYTF	TGTGCCAGACCCCGGGGCATAGTGGATGGCTACACCTTC
TRBV4-1	TRBJ1-5	many	TRBD1	CASSQPGGYQPQHF	TGCGCCAGCAGCCAACCAGGGGGCTATCAGCCCCAGCATTTT
TRBV2	TRBJ2-4	many	.	CASNPDGGSIQYF	TGTGCCAGCAACCCCGACGGTGGAAGCATTCAGTACTTC
TRBV20-1	TRBJ2-7	.	TRBD1	CRARITGDEQYF	TGCCGTGCTCGAATCACAGGGGATGAGCAGTACTTC
TRBV5-8	TRBJ1-5	few	TRBD1	CASSPNPTGSNQPQHF	TGTGCCAGCAGCCCGAACCCGACAGGGAGTAATCAGCCCCAGCATTTT
TRBV16	TRBJ1-1	.	TRBD1	CASSQPGQDPEAFF	TGTGCCAGCAGCCAACCCGGACAGGACCCTGAAGCTTTCTTT
TRBV28	TRBJ2-7	few	.	CASSLFTPAYEQYF	TGTGCCAGCAGTTTGTTTACACCCGCCTACGAGCAGTACTTC
TRBV3-1	TRBJ2-2	few	.	CASSPHRAGELFF	TGTGCCAGCAGCCCCCACCGGGCCGGGGAGCTGTTTTTT
TRBV28	TRBJ2-7	.	.	CASSSRSSIYEQYF	TGTGCCAGCAGCTCTCGTTCCAGTATATACGAGCAGTACTTC
TRBV2	TRBJ2-7	many	.	CASRPSEGYEQYF	TGTGCCAGCAGGCCCAGTGAGGGCTACGAGCAGTACTTC
TRBV13	TRBJ2-5	many	.	CASSLRLRRAQETQYF	TGTGCCAGCAGCTTACGTCTGCGGAGGGCCCAAGAGACCCAGTACTTC